These T cell receptor beta chains were read from a single sample in a study of CD8+ T cells in alopecia areata. Some clones are missing from TCRdb's copy, which holds only in-frame ones; the method was immunoSEQ multiplex PCR. The repertoire holds 170,000 or so clones, with 50% to 70% as singletons. The starting material was CD4+ T cells sorted from blood, obtained at week 4, from a patient treated with tofacitinib. Every receptor here comes from a human donor with alopecia areata. Each CDR3 is given with its conserved first and last residue. The order of the fields is V gene, D gene, CDR3 protein. A D gene is named only where the DNA matches it firmly.

TRBV7-2 NA CASSFERGRAFF
TRBV29-1 TRBD2 CSVEGQTSADTQYF
TRBV5-1 TRBD1 CASSFGTGQETQYF
TRBV2 NA CASTPALWQETQYF
TRBV4-2 TRBD2 CASSQGPGGAATQYF
TRBV5-1 NA CASSLGDGTAEAFF
TRBV27 NA CASTSGEAWGTEAFF
TRBV4-1 NA CASSQEGGWVNSPLHF
TRBV30 NA CATGTGGEKLFF
TRBV9 NA CASSPQSSYEQYF
TRBV29-1 NA CSVEDQGPPGTGELFF
TRBV29-1 NA CSVEVLETQYF
TRBV7-9 TRBD1 CASSLVGGGLGYTF
TRBV7-9 NA CASSLAGQPTDTQYF
TRBV11-2 NA CASSGRLGETQYF
TRBV2 TRBD1 CASSSRGTGGAGANVLTF
TRBV7-8 NA CASSFAGTSNQPQHF
TRBV30 TRBD1 CAWTLGQGGYEQYF
TRBV11-2 TRBD1 CASSPPRGTGGDEKLFF
TRBV6-5 NA CASMSLGGPSQYF
TRBV29-1 NA CSVGLSGANVLTF
TRBV30 NA CAWSVHTGKSPLHF
TRBV20-1 NA CSAPQGYEQYF
TRBV6-5 TRBD1 CASRDRGNQPQHF
TRBV10-3 NA CAIGPSGSPLHF
TRBV30 NA CAWSSNAYYEQYF
TRBV11-2 TRBD1 CATRGTGLLQETQYF
TRBV6-6 NA CASSYSRGQETQYF
TRBV30 NA CACLGRGQETQYF
TRBV21-1 NA CASSNGPKRRPYSNQPQHF
TRBV29-1 NA CSVDKATGGETQYF
TRBV10-3 NA CAITSGAPGYTF
TRBV5-6 NA CASSLRTEAFF
TRBV29-1 NA CSVETAPNGYTF
TRBV5-4 TRBD2 CASRREEETQYF
TRBV2 NA CASSGTHSGNTIYF
TRBV29-1 NA CSVEEQHQETQYF
TRBV6-4 NA CASPRRNNQPQHF
TRBV10-3 NA CATLGGGELFF
TRBV29-1 NA CSVDPGQETQYF
TRBV4-1 NA CASSQVQGRPTGELFF
TRBV29-1 TRBD1 CSSSGTGFADTQYF
TRBV7-9 NA CASSLSDAGLYGYTF
TRBV29-1 NA CSVAARSAGELFF
TRBV10-3 NA CATQGAGANVLTF
TRBV29-1 NA CSVVKWDTQYF
TRBV28 TRBD1 CASSSNRAGQGLGETQYF
TRBV7-9 TRBD2 CASSLLAGLSTDTQYF
TRBV5-1 NA CASSLWSSTDGELFF
TRBV30 TRBD1 CAWGQGKTEAFF
TRBV9 NA CASSVSRSETQYF
TRBV7-8 NA CASSRVFATNEKLFF
TRBV19 TRBD1 CASSGRDRVMDSPLHF
TRBV9 TRBD2 CASSVATGGYEQYF
TRBV5-8 NA CASSRPGSNQPQHF
TRBV7-2 NA CASSRDKTYEQYF
TRBV30 NA CARGRENTEAFF
TRBV29-1 NA CSVGRSRSSNRYGYTF
TRBV6-5 TRBD1 CASGTANEQYF
TRBV5-1 NA CASSLLSTDTQYF